The clone carrying this T cell receptor (beta chain) was counted at least ten times. Its antigen remains unidentified. This specimen comes from a study of T cells in Graves' hyperthyroidism and ophthalmopathy. Study-wide results and caveats: Ophthalmopathy was predicted by the model a median of about six months ahead of onset.

V was cut by 5 bases and J by 2 bases, with 13 bases left in between. Germline V lookup: CDR1 SGHNT, CDR2 YENEEA. The CDR3 length is 15 residues. Regions amplified from RNA transcripts were the TCR beta CDR3 regions. Primed by the HTBI set, a first-round RT-PCR was run on the TCR CDR3. One entry per CDR3 protein results from TCRdb running MiXCR on the multiplex PCR reads. The data show 300,000 to 450,000 distinct CDR3 sequences, around 13% seen once. Hyperthyroidism patients were newly diagnosed, had disease duration under 2 months, and were aged 18 to 65 years. Fresh peripheral blood, more than 9 ml, yielded the PBMCs.

This clonotype was sampled from a woman aged 60-75 years with Graves' hyperthyroidism. This chain uses TRBV11-3 with TRBJ2-1, with D uncertain. Sequencing used blood. CDR3 residues: CASSPLINAYNEQFF. DNA for the CDR3: TGTGCCAGCAGCCCTCTGATTAACGCCTACAATGAGCAGTTCTTC.